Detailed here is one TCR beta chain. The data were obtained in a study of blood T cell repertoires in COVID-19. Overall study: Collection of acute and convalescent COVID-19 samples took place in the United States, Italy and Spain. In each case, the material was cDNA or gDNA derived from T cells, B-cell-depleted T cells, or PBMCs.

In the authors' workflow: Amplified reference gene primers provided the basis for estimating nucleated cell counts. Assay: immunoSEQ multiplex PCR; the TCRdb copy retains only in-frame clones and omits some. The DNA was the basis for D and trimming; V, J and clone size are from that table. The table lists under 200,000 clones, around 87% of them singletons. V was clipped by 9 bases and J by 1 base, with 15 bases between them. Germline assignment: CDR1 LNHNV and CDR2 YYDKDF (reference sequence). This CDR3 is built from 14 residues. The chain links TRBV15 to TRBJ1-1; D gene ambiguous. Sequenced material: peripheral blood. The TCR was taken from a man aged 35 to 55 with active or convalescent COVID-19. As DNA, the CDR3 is TGTGCCACAAGCGACCGGCGGTCGAACACTGAAGCTTTCTTT. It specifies CATSDRRSNTEAFF.